A single T cell receptor beta chain is shown here with its context. Its antigen is unidentified. The data were obtained in a study of T-cell memory formation after mild COVID-19. Study details: Clusters of TCRs were largely donor specific.

The study's findings and limits: Pre-infection memory harbored some responding clones, suggesting cross-reactive memory joined. SARS-CoV-2 specificity of second-wave clones peaking day 37 was unconfirmed.

TCRdb re-called the 5' RACE reads with MiXCR, one entry per CDR3 protein. The sample lists roughly 600,000 distinct CDR3 sequences, approximately 19% occurring once. Trimming removed 4 bases from V and 5 bases from J; junction bases left unmatched: 10. The CDR3 is 15 amino acids. The germline gives CDR1 GTSNPN, CDR2 SVGIG (reference sequence). The V call is TRBV30, the J call TRBJ2-2; TRBD1 aligns across 7 bases. Sequencing was carried out using PBMCs or a T cell subset sorted from them (not recorded which). This receptor was taken from an adult woman who had mild COVID-19 (a few samples of this study predate the infection). Cell type and time point are not known. The CDR3 region has the DNA TGTGCCTGGAAGGTTGGACCGGGACAGACCGGGGAGCTGTTTTTT. This sequence encodes CAWKVGPGQTGELFF. Based on the CDR3 plus reference TRBV30 and TRBJ2-2, the full variable domain is SQTIHQWPATLVQPVGSPLSLECTVEGTSNPNLYWYRQAAGRGLQLLFYSVGIGQISSEVPQNLSASRPQDRQFILSSKKLLLSDSGFYLCAWKVGPGQTGELFFGEGSRLTVL.